A single sample is the source of the 12 T cell receptor beta chains below, sequenced in a study of cytomegalovirus exposure and HLA in healthy donors. The PCR was carried out with 60 Vbeta primers and 13 Jbeta primers. Sequencing was performed with immunoSEQ multiplex PCR; in TCRdb, only in-frame clones are kept and a portion is missing. The sample records about 160,000 clones, about four fifths being singletons. Sample: PBMCs. Receptors were obtained from a man aged 50-60 years in good health and CMV-seropositive.

The sample holds one count of this clone. As DNA, the CDR3 is TGTGCCAGCCTAAGGGGGCGGGGGGTCAGTGAGCAGTTCTTC. Amino acid sequence: CASLRGRGVSEQFF. The V call is TRBV28, the J call TRBJ2-1, with TRBD2 as a possible D gene (8 bases). Deletions cut 8 bases from V and 9 bases from J, with 20 bases between. Germline V gives CDR1 MDHEN, CDR2 SYDVKM. This CDR3 has 14 residues.

The V gene is TRBV5-4, the J gene TRBJ1-1; TRBD1 aligns across 9 bases. J gave up 0 bases and V 3 bases, and 6 bases lay outside the gene matches. This CDR3 comprises 16 residues. The V gene's germline CDR1 is SGHNT and CDR2 YYREEE (reference sequence). The CDR3 DNA reads as TGTGCCAGCAGCTCTGGGACAGGGATAATGAACACTGAAGCTTTCTTT. Its translation is CASSSGTGIMNTEAFF. Based on the CDR3 plus reference TRBV5-4 and TRBJ1-1, the full variable domain is ETGVTQSPTHLIKTRGQQVTLRCSSQSGHNTVSWYQQALGQGPQFIFQYYREEENGRGNFPPRFSGLQFPNYSSELNVNALELDDSALYLCASSSGTGIMNTEAFFGQGTRLTVV.

In nucleotides, the CDR3 is TGTGCCAGCAGCCCCCGAGGCGATGAGCAGTTCTTC. This encodes CASSPRGDEQFF. This sequence joins TRBV7-9 and TRBJ2-1; D not resolved. V dropped 5 bases and J dropped 8 bases, with 10 bases sitting between them. In germline, CDR1 is SEHNR, CDR2 FQNEAQ (reference sequence). The CDR3 contains 12 residues.

The chain recombines TRBV7-6 with TRBJ1-5; the match to TRBD1 covers 9 bases. CDR3 size: 17 residues. With V trimmed by 1 base and J by 0 bases, 4 bases remained unmatched. Germline CDR1 and CDR2: SGHVS and FNYEAQ. The CDR3 loop reads CASSLGIQGASNQPQHF. The DNA of the CDR3 is TGTGCCAGCAGCTTAGGTATACAGGGGGCTAGCAATCAGCCCCAGCATTTT. Complete variable domain (other parts from reference TRBV7-6 and TRBJ1-5): GAGVSQSPRYKVTKRGQDVALRCDPISGHVSLYWYRQALGQGPEFLTYFNYEAQQDKSGLPNDRFSAERPEGSISTLTIQRTEQRDSAMYRCASSLGIQGASNQPQHFGDGTRLSIL.

V and J are TRBV5-1 and TRBJ2-7, with TRBD1 identical over 7 bases. Germline lookup yields CDR1 SGHRS and CDR2 YFSETQ. This CDR3 spans 15 amino acids. The trim removed 4 bases at V and 7 bases at J, leaving 14 bases unmatched. CDR3 amino acids: CASSEGAEATQEQYF. The DNA of the CDR3 is TGCGCCAGCAGCGAGGGGGCTGAGGCCACCCAGGAGCAGTACTTC.

This rearrangement joins TRBV19 to TRBJ1-2; D gene ambiguous. Germline V gives CDR1 LNHDA, CDR2 SQIVND (reference sequence). V dropped 1 base and J dropped 8 bases, with 17 bases sitting between them. There are 15 residues in the CDR3. CDR3 in amino acids: CASSIGGEEIEGYTF. CDR3 nucleotides: TGTGCCAGTAGTATAGGGGGAGAGGAAATCGAGGGCTACACCTTC.

This sequence joins TRBV10-3 and TRBJ2-1; D unresolved. Germline lookup yields CDR1 ENHRY and CDR2 SYGVKD. The length of the CDR3 is 12 residues. Between the trimmed V and J ends, which lost 10 bases and 0 bases, there was a span of 7 bases. Here the CDR3 DNA reads TGTGCCACCAAACACTCCTACAATGAGCAGTTCTTC. Residues: CATKHSYNEQFF.

In regard to this clone: Other DNA sequences of this sample code for an identical CDR3. The chain combines TRBV28 with TRBJ2-7, with 11 bases lining up with TRBD2. The V gene's germline CDR1 is MDHEN and CDR2 SYDVKM. The CDR3 spans 16 residues. The V gene end was trimmed by 1 base and the J gene end by 0 bases; junction bases not matched to a gene: 2. CDR3 bases: TGTGCCAGCAGTTTATCGGGACTAGCGGCCTCCTACGAGCAGTACTTC. Protein: CASSLSGLAASYEQYF.

The count of this clone is one. The chain joins TRBV18 to TRBJ1-1; 7 nucleotides align to TRBD1. CDR1 KGHSH and CDR2 LQKENI come from the germline V gene. The CDR3 totals 15 residues. J lost 2 bases, V lost 2 bases, and 5 bases had no gene match. CDR3 bases: TGTGCCAGCTCACCAGCCCACAGGGGAAACACTGAAGCTTTCTTT. Amino acid sequence: CASSPAHRGNTEAFF. Together with reference TRBV18 and TRBJ1-1, the CDR3 gives the full variable domain: NAGVMQNPRHLVRRRGQEARLRCSPMKGHSHVYWYRQLPEEGLKFMVYLQKENIIDESGMPKERFSAEFPKEGPSILRIQQVVRGDSAAYFCASSPAHRGNTEAFFGQGTRLTVV.

This clone was seen once. The chain combines TRBV25-1 with TRBJ2-7; no reliable D call. The CDR3 sequence is 14 residues long. Germline CDR1 MGHDK, CDR2 SYGVNS. The germline V and J ends were trimmed by 5 bases and 0 bases, with 11 bases remaining between them. CDR3 in amino acids: CASSFAESSYEQYF. Here the CDR3 DNA reads TGTGCCAGCAGTTTCGCGGAGAGCTCCTACGAGCAGTACTTC.

The V and J genes are TRBV7-8 and TRBJ2-7; TRBD1 aligns across 10 bases. CDR1 and CDR2 (germline): SGHVS, FQNEAQ. With V trimmed by 1 base and J by 4 bases, 4 bases remained unmatched. This CDR3 is built from 15 residues. The CDR3 DNA is TGTGCCAGCAGCTTAGAACCGGGACAGGGGTACGAGCAGTACTTC. Protein product: CASSLEPGQGYEQYF.

V usage is TRBV10-3 and J usage is TRBJ1-5; 9 bases map to TRBD1. The V segment lost 5 bases and the J segment 7 bases; nucleotides outside the gene matches: 9. The CDR3 has 15 residues. Germline V gives CDR1 ENHRY, CDR2 SYGVKD. CDR3 amino acids: CAISKDRGGDQPQHF. DNA for the CDR3: TGTGCCATCAGTAAGGACAGGGGCGGGGACCAGCCCCAGCATTTT.